This T cell receptor (beta chain) stems from a study of shared clonotypes between healthy human individuals. Study-wide points: Naive subsets typically showed greater estimated richness than memory subsets.

Naive-designated CD8 cells lacked CD45RO, were positively enriched for CCR7, and omitted terminally differentiated effector memory CD45RA+ cells. Among the donors, all were Caucasian adults who lived in Nashville, Tennessee. The CDR3 runs to 14 residues. From germline, CDR1 is GTSNPN and CDR2 SVGIG (reference sequence). Trimming cost V 0 bases and J 7 bases, with 13 bases left between them. Deep-level assay runs were performed. Assay used: immunoSEQ multiplex PCR; TCRdb lists only in-frame clones, some missing. The sample yields millions of clones, about 92% seen once. Points on this clone: What it binds is not known.

The sequence was obtained from a man between 18 and 29 years old in good health. Some clones in this sample may be carry-over from other donors' samples. V and J are TRBV30 and TRBJ1-5; possibly TRBD1 for D (5 bases). Sequenced sample: naive CD8+ T cells from PBMCs. The DNA for the CDR3 is TGTGCCTGGAGTGTTTCCGGGGCTGGGCAGCCCCAGCATTTT. Protein product: CAWSVSGAGQPQHF. The full variable domain, completed using reference TRBV30 and TRBJ1-5, is SQTIHQWPATLVQPVGSPLSLECTVEGTSNPNLYWYRQAAGRGLQLLFYSVGIGQISSEVPQNLSASRPQDRQFILSSKKLLLSDSGFYLCAWSVSGAGQPQHFGDGTRLSIL.